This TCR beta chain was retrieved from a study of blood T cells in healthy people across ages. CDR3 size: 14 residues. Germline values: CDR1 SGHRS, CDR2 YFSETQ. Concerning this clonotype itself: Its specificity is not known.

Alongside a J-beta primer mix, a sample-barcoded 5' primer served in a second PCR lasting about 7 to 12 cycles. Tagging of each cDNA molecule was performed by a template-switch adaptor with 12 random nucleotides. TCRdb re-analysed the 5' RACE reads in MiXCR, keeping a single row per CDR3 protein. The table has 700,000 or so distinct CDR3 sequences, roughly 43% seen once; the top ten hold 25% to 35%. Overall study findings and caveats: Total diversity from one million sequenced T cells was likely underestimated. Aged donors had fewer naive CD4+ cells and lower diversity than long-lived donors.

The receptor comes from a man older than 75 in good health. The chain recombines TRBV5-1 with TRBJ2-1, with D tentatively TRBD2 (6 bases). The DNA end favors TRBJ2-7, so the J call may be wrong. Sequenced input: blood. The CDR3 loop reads CASSAGTGYNEQYF. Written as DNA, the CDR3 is TGCGCCAGCAGCGCCGGGACTGGATACAATGAGCAGTACTTC.